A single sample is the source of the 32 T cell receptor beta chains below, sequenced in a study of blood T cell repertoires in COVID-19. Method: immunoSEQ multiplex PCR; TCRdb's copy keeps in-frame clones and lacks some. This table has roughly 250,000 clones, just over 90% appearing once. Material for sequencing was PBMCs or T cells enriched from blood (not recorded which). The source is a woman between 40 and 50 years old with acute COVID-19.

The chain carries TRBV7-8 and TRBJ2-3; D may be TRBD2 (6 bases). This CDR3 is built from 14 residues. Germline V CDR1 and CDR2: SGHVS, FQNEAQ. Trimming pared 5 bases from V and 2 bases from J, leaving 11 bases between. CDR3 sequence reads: CASSPGTFTDTQYF. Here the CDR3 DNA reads TGTGCCAGCAGCCCAGGGACTTTCACAGATACGCAGTATTTT. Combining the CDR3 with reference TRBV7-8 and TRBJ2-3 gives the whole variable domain GAGVSQSPRYKVAKRGQDVALRCDPISGHVSLFWYQQALGQGPEFLTYFQNEAQLDKSGLPSDRFFAERPEGSVSTLKIQRTQQEDSAVYLCASSPGTFTDTQYFGPGTRLTVL.

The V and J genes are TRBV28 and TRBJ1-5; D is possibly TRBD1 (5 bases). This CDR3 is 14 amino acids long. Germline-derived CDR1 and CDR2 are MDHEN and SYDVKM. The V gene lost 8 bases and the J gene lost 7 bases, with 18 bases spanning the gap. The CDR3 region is CASESTVRGQPQHF. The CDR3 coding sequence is TGTGCCAGCGAATCAACAGTGCGGGGCCAGCCCCAGCATTTT.

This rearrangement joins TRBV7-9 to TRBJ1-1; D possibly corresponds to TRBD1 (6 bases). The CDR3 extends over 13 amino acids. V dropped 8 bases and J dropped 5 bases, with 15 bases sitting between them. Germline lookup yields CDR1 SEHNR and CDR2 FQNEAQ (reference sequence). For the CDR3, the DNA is TGTGCCAGCGTTGGGGCAGGGGCGACTGAAGCTTTCTTT. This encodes CASVGAGATEAFF.

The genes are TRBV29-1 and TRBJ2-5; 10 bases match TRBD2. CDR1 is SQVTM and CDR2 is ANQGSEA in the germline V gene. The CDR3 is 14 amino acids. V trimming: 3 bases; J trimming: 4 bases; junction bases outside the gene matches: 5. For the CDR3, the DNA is TGCAGCGTTGATAGCGGGAGGCCCGGAGAGACCCAGTACTTC. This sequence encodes CSVDSGRPGETQYF. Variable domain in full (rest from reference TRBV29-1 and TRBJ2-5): SAVISQKPSRDICQRGTSLTIQCQVDSQVTMMFWYRQQPGQSLTLIATANQGSEATYESGFVIDKFPISRPNLTFSTLTVSNMSPEDSSIYLCSVDSGRPGETQYFGPGTRLLVL.

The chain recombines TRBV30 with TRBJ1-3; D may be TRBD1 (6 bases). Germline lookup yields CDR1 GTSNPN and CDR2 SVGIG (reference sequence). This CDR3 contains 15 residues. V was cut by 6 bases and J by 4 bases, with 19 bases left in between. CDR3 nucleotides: TGTGCCTGCTCCAAGGGGGTCTTGGCGGGAAACACCATATATTTT. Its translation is CACSKGVLAGNTIYF.

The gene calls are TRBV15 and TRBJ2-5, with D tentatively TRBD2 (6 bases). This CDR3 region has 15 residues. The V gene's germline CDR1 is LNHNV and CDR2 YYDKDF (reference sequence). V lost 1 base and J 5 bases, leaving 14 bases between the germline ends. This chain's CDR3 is CATSRVQLAGETQYF. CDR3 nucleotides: TGTGCCACCAGCAGAGTGCAACTAGCTGGCGAGACCCAGTACTTC.

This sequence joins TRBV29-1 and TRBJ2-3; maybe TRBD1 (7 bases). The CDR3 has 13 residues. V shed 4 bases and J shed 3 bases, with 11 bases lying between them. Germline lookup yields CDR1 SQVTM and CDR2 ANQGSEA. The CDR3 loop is CSVAQGGTDTQYF. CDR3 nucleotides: TGCAGCGTTGCTCAGGGGGGAACAGATACGCAGTATTTT.

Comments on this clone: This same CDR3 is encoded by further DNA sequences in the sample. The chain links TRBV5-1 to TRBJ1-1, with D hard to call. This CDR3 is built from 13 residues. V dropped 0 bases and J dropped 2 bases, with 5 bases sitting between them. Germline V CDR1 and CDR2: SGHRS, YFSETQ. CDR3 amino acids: CASSLGRNTEAFF. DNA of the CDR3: TGCGCCAGCAGCTTGGGTAGAAACACTGAAGCTTTCTTT.

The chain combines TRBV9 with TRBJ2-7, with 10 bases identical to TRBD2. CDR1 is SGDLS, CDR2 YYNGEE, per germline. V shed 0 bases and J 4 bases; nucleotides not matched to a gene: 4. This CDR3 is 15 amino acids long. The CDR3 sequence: CASSVDASGRYEQYF. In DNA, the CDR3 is TGTGCCAGCAGCGTAGACGCTAGCGGGAGATACGAGCAGTACTTC. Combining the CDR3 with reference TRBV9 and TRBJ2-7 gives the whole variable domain DSGVTQTPKHLITATGQRVTLRCSPRSGDLSVYWYQQSLDQGLQFLIQYYNGEERAKGNILERFSAQQFPDLHSELNLSSLELGDSALYFCASSVDASGRYEQYFGPGTRLTVT.

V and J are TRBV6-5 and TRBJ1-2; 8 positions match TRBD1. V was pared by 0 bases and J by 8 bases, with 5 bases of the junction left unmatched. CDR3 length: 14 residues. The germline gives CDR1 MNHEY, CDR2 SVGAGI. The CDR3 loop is CASSYSDRAKGYTF. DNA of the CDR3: TGTGCCAGCAGTTACTCGGACAGGGCGAAAGGCTACACCTTC.

CDR3 in amino acids: CASSLLGGTYEQYF. The CDR3 bases are TGTGCCAGCAGCTTGCTCGGGGGGACCTACGAGCAGTACTTC. The chain recombines TRBV5-4 with TRBJ2-7, with 7 bases identical to TRBD2. Trimming removed 1 base from V and 2 bases from J; junction bases left unmatched: 3. The CDR3 is 14 residues long. CDR1 and CDR2 (germline): SGHNT, YYREEE (reference sequence). The full variable domain, with the rest looked up from reference TRBV5-4 and TRBJ2-7, is ETGVTQSPTHLIKTRGQQVTLRCSSQSGHNTVSWYQQALGQGPQFIFQYYREEENGRGNFPPRFSGLQFPNYSSELNVNALELDDSALYLCASSLLGGTYEQYFGPGTRLTVT.

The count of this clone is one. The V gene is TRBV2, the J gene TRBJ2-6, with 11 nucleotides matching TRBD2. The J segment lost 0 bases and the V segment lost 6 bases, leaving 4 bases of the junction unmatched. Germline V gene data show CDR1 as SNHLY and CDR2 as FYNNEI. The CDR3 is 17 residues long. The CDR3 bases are TGTGCCAGCAGGATAGCGGGAGGGAGCTCTGGGGCCAACGTCCTGACTTTC. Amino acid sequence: CASRIAGGSSGANVLTF.

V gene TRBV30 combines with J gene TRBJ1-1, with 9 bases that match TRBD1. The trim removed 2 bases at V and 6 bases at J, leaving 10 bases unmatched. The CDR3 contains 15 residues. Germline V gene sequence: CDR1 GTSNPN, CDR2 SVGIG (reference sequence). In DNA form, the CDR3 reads TGTGCCTGGAGTACCCTGGGACAGGGTACCGCTGAAGCTTTCTTT. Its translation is CAWSTLGQGTAEAFF.

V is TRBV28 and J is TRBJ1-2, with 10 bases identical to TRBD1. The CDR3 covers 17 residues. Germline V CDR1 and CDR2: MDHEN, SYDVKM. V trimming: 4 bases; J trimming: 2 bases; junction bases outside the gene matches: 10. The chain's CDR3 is CASSSTGQGVSNYGYTF. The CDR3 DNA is TGTGCCAGCAGTTCAACCGGACAGGGGGTGTCGAACTATGGCTACACCTTC.

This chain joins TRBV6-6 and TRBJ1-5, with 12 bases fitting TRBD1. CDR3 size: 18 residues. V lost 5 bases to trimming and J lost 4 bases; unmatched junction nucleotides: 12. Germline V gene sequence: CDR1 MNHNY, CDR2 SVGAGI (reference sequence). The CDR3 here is CASSPSGTGGARNQPQHF. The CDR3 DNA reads TGTGCCAGCAGTCCCTCCGGGACAGGGGGCGCTAGGAATCAGCCCCAGCATTTT.

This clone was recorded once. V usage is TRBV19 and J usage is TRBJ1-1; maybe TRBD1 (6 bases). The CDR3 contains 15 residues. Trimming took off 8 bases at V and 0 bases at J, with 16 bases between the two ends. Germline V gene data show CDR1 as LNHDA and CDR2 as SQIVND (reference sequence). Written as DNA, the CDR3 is TGTGCCAGTGACAGGACGGATGCCCTGAACACTGAAGCTTTCTTT. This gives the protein CASDRTDALNTEAFF.

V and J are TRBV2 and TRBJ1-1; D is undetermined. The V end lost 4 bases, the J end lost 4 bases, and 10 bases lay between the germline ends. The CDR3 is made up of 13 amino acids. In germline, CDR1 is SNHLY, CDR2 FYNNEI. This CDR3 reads CASSVTVGTEAFF. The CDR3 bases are TGTGCCAGCAGTGTAACAGTAGGCACTGAAGCTTTCTTT.

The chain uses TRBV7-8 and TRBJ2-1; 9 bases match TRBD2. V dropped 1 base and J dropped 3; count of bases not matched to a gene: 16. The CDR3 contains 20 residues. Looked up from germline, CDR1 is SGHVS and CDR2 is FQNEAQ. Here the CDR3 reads CASSLDPLGGRVGVYNEQFF. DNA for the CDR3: TGTGCCAGCAGCTTAGACCCTTTGGGCGGGAGGGTCGGCGTCTACAATGAGCAGTTCTTC.

Here the CDR3 reads CAWSVGMGLEEKLFF. The CDR3 nucleotides are TGTGCCTGGAGTGTGGGGATGGGGCTAGAGGAAAAACTGTTTTTT. The gene calls are TRBV30 and TRBJ1-4, with D possibly TRBD1 on 5 matching bases. This CDR3 contains 15 residues. Between the trimmed V and J ends, which lost 0 bases and 8 bases, there was a span of 16 bases. CDR1 is GTSNPN, CDR2 SVGIG, per germline (reference sequence).

CDR3: CSVSGTSYEQYF. CDR3 sequence (DNA): TGCAGCGTATCAGGGACTAGCTACGAGCAGTACTTC. The rearrangement joins TRBV29-1 to TRBJ2-7, with 8 bases fitting TRBD2. V lost 6 bases and J lost 3; bases outside the gene matches: 4. Germline V gives CDR1 SQVTM, CDR2 ANQGSEA. This CDR3 region has 12 residues.

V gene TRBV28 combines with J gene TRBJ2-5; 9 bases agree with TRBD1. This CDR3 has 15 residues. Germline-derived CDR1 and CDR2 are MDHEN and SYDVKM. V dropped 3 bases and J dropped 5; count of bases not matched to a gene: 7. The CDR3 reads CASSFRDREGETQYF. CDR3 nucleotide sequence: TGTGCCAGCAGTTTTCGGGACAGGGAGGGCGAGACCCAGTACTTC.

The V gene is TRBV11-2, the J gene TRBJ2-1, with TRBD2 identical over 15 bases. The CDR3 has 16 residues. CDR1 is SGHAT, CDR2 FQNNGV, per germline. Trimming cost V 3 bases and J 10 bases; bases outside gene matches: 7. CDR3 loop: CASSFRTSGGANEQFF. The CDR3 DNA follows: TGTGCCAGCAGCTTCCGGACTAGCGGGGGGGCCAACGAGCAGTTCTTC.

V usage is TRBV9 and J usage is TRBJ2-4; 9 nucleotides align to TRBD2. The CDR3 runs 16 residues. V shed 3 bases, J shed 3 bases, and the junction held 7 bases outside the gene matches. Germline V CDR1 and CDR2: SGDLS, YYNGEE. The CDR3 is CASSEYSGGIKNIQYF. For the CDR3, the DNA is TGTGCCAGCAGCGAGTATAGCGGGGGTATCAAAAACATTCAGTACTTC.

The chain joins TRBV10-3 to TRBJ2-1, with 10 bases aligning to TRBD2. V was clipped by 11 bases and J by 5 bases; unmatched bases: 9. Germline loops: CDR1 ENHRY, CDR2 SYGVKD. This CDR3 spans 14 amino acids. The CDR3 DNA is TGTGCCGCCGGAGCGGGGGGGCTCAACAATGAGCAGTTCTTC. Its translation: CAAGAGGLNNEQFF.

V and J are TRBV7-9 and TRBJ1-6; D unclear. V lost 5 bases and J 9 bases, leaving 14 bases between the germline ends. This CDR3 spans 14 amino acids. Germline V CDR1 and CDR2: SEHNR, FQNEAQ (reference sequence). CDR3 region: CASSHTGTGSPLHF. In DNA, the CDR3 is TGTGCCAGCAGCCACACCGGAACGGGTTCACCCCTCCACTTT.

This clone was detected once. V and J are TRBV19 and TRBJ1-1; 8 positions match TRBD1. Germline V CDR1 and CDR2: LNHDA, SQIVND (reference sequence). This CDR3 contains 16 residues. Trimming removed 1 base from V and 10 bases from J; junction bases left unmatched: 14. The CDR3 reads CASSIAVGQGAIGAFF. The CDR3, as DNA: TGTGCCAGTAGTATAGCCGTGGGCCAGGGGGCAATTGGAGCTTTCTTT.

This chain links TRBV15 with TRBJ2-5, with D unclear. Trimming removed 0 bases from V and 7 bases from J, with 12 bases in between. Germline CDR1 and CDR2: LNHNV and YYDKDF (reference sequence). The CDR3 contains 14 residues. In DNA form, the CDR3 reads TGTGCCACCAGCAGAGATCTCGGAGCTGCGACCCAGTACTTC. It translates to CATSRDLGAATQYF.

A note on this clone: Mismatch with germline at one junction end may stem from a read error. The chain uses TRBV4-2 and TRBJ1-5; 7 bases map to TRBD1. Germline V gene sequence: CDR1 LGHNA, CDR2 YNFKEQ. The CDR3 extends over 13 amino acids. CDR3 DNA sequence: TGTGCCAGCAGACAAGACAGGGATCAGCCCCAGCATTTT. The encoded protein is CASRQDRDQPQHF.

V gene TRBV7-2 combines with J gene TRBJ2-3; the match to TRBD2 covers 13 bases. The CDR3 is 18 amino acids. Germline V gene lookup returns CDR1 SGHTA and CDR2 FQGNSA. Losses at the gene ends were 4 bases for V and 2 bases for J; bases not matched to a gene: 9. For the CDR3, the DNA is TGTGCCAGCAGCTCAGGGACTAGCGGGACCGCACACACAGATACGCAGTATTTT. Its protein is CASSSGTSGTAHTDTQYF.

CDR3 in DNA: TGTGCCAGCAGTGGCGGTAGTCCAGAGTCCTACGAGCAGTACTTC. This translates into CASSGGSPESYEQYF. The chain uses TRBV3-1 (or the pseudogene TRBV3-2) and TRBJ2-7; D gene unclear. With 6 bases removed from V and 1 base from J, the gap between germline ends came to 16 bases. This CDR3 region has 15 residues. CDR1 is LGHDT, CDR2 YNNKEL, per germline (reference sequence).

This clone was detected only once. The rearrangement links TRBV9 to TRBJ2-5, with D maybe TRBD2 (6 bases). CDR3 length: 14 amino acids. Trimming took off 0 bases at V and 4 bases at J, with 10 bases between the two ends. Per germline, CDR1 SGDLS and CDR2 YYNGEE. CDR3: CASSVAPGVETQYF. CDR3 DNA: TGTGCCAGCAGCGTAGCCCCGGGAGTAGAGACCCAGTACTTC.

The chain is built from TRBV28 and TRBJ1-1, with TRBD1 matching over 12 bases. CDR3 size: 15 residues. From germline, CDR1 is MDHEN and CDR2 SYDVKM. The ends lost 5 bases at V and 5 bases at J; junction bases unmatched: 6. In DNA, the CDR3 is TGTGCCAGCAGTCAGGGACAGGGGGCTGGGACTGAAGCTTTCTTT. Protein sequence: CASSQGQGAGTEAFF.